This T cell receptor (beta chain) is from a study of beta chain features in type 1 diabetes. Findings and caveats of the study: Significant though moderate, a shortening of TCRB CDR3s appeared in all four CD4+ subsets of Type 1 diabetes patients.

All of the isolated RNA was reverse transcribed, so expressed TCRB transcripts were sequenced. Here immunoSEQ multiplex PCR was the method, and the copy in TCRdb shows in-frame clones only, minus some. The sample consists of 20,000 to 25,000 clones, about 70% of them appearing once. Points on this clone: The antigen is unknown.

The sequencing input was stem cell memory CD4+ T cells from blood. The TCR comes from a woman between 35 and 50 years old with type 1 diabetes.

CDR3 DNA: TGCGCCAGCAGCTTGGGGCCAACTAATGAAAAACTGTTTTTT. Amino acids: CASSLGPTNEKLFF. The rearrangement uses TRBV5-1 and TRBJ1-4; unclear D gene. Trimming pared 0 bases from V and 0 bases from J, leaving 3 bases between. The CDR3 sequence is 14 residues long. Germline values: CDR1 SGHRS, CDR2 YFSETQ.